The 9 T cell receptor beta chains given below trace back to one sample, sequenced in a study of cytomegalovirus exposure and HLA in healthy donors. Amplification used 60 Vbeta primers and 13 Jbeta primers. The data were produced by immunoSEQ multiplex PCR, yet TCRdb's version contains in-frame clones alone and is incomplete. The sample includes 130,000 or so clones, approximately 82% of them seen just once. Sequencing input: PBMCs. The receptors were gathered from a woman under 30 in good health and CMV-seropositive.

The chain uses TRBV9 and TRBJ2-1, with 11 bases fitting TRBD2. The V and J ends lost 3 bases and 4 bases, in that order; junction bases with no gene match: 3. The CDR3 consists of 15 residues. Germline CDR1 reads SGDLS; CDR2 reads YYNGEE. CDR3: CASSARLAGYNEQFF. The CDR3 region has the DNA TGTGCCAGCAGCGCCCGACTAGCGGGATACAATGAGCAGTTCTTC.

The gene calls are TRBV7-9 and TRBJ2-1, with 7 bases aligning to TRBD1. CDR1 and CDR2 from the germline V gene are SEHNR and FQNEAQ (reference sequence). V lost 4 bases and J lost 7; bases outside the gene matches: 10. CDR3 length: 15 amino acids. The DNA of the CDR3 is TGTGCCAGCAGCTCTTTTGAGGGGGCAATGAATGAGCAGTTCTTC. Its protein is CASSSFEGAMNEQFF.

The chain is built from TRBV6-5 and TRBJ1-3; D is uncertain. The V gene lost 2 bases and the J gene lost 0 bases, with 11 bases spanning the gap. The CDR3 is made up of 16 amino acids. CDR1 MNHEY and CDR2 SVGAGI come from the germline V gene. The CDR3 spells CASSYPYISSGNTIYF. In DNA, the CDR3 is TGTGCCAGCAGTTACCCTTACATCAGCTCTGGAAACACCATATATTTT.

V gene TRBV27 combines with J gene TRBJ1-2; 9 nucleotides align to TRBD1. CDR1 is MNHEY and CDR2 is SMNVEV in the germline V gene (reference sequence). V lost 5 bases, J lost 2 bases, and 6 bases stayed unmatched. The CDR3 sequence is 15 residues long. This CDR3 is CASSRGQGPNYGYTF. DNA of the CDR3: TGTGCCAGCAGTAGGGGACAGGGACCCAACTATGGCTACACCTTC.

The chain is built from TRBV10-3 and TRBJ2-5, with TRBD2 as a possible D gene (6 bases). Trimming pared 8 bases from V and 3 bases from J, leaving 13 bases between. Germline V gene data show CDR1 as ENHRY and CDR2 as SYGVKD. This CDR3 comprises 13 residues. Written as DNA, the CDR3 is TGTGCCATCCGCGGGGCTCCCAAAGAGACCCAGTACTTC. Amino acid sequence: CAIRGAPKETQYF.

The rearrangement links TRBV6-6 to TRBJ2-6, with 7 bases that match TRBD2. This CDR3 contains 14 residues. V trimming: 5 bases; J trimming: 4 bases; junction bases outside the gene matches: 2. The germline V gene encodes CDR1 MNHNY and CDR2 SVGAGI (reference sequence). The CDR3 loop reads CASSGGEGANVLTF. The DNA of the CDR3 is TGTGCCAGCAGTGGGGGGGAAGGGGCCAACGTCCTGACTTTC.

This rearrangement joins TRBV9 to TRBJ2-1, with a tentative D call TRBD1 (6 bases). The CDR3 runs to 15 residues. With 6 bases removed from V and 3 bases from J, the gap between germline ends came to 16 bases. The germline V gene encodes CDR1 SGDLS and CDR2 YYNGEE. The CDR3 DNA sequence: TGTGCCAGCACGCCCGAGGGGGTCCGCTACAATGAGCAGTTCTTC. This gives the protein CASTPEGVRYNEQFF.

The genes are TRBV10-3 and TRBJ2-1; no firm D call. V was trimmed by 0 bases and J by 9 bases, leaving 21 bases between them. Germline CDR1 is ENHRY and CDR2 is SYGVKD. The CDR3 is made up of 17 amino acids. As DNA, the CDR3 is TGTGCCATCAGTGAGTCGACGGTGCCAGGAACCTCGGTTGAGCAGTTCTTC. Protein sequence: CAISESTVPGTSVEQFF.

J is TRBJ2-3 and V is TRBV5-1; D may be TRBD1 (5 bases). Trimming stripped 0 bases from V and 6 bases from J, with 11 bases between. Germline V gene lookup returns CDR1 SGHRS and CDR2 YFSETQ. This CDR3 has 14 amino acids. The chain's CDR3 is CASSLGQGSDTQYF. The CDR3, as DNA: TGCGCCAGCAGCTTGGGTCAGGGATCGGATACGCAGTATTTT.